One sample yielded the 14 T cell receptor beta chains listed below, sequenced in a study of T-cell memory formation after mild COVID-19. In TCRdb, the 5' RACE reads were re-called with MiXCR into one record per CDR3 protein. The table records 350,000 to 400,000 distinct CDR3 sequences, 13% to 15% of them present only once. The material sequenced was PBMCs or a T cell subset sorted from them (not recorded which). Source of these receptors: a man between 18 and 29 years old who had mild COVID-19 (a few samples of this study predate the infection). Cell type and time point are not known.

The gene calls are TRBV20-1 and TRBJ2-3; D tentatively fits TRBD1 or TRBD2 (6 bases each). Trimming removed 3 bases at V and 3 bases at J, with 16 bases between. There are 15 residues in the CDR3. In germline, CDR1 is DFQATT, CDR2 SNEGSKA (reference sequence). CDR3 amino acids: CSASIRGPWTDTQYF. CDR3 nucleotide sequence: TGCAGTGCTAGTATCCGGGGGCCCTGGACAGATACGCAGTATTTT.

The chain employs TRBV5-1 and TRBJ1-1, with D maybe TRBD1 (5 bases). Deletions cut 0 bases from V and 4 bases from J, with 13 bases between. The CDR3 totals 15 residues. Germline CDR1 SGHRS, CDR2 YFSETQ. The CDR3 nucleotides are TGCGCCAGCAGCTTGGCGGAGGGGTTGGGCACTGAAGCTTTCTTT. Residues: CASSLAEGLGTEAFF.

The rearrangement uses TRBV7-2 and TRBJ1-5; D ambiguous. The CDR3 length is 14 residues. Deletions cut 4 bases from V and 0 bases from J, with 7 bases between. Germline V CDR1 and CDR2: SGHTA, FQGNSA. CDR3 region: CASSSIYSNQPQHF. CDR3 sequence (DNA): TGTGCCAGCAGCTCTATCTATAGCAATCAGCCCCAGCATTTT. Filled out from reference TRBV7-2 and TRBJ1-5, the complete variable domain reads GAGVSQSPSNKVTEKGKDVELRCDPISGHTALYWYRQSLGQGLEFLIYFQGNSAPDKSGLPSDRFSAERTGGSVSTLTIQRTQQEDSAVYLCASSSIYSNQPQHFGDGTRLSIL.

The rearrangement uses TRBV6-1 and TRBJ2-7; tentatively, D is TRBD1 (5 bases). The CDR3 is 12 amino acids. Per germline, CDR1 MNHNS and CDR2 SASEGT. V lost 4 bases and J lost 6, with 10 bases in between. In nucleotides, the CDR3 is TGTGCCAGCAGTGCCTGGACACGCGAGCAGTACGTC. Amino acid sequence: CASSAWTREQYV.

This clonotype showed up just a few times. The gene calls are TRBV6-6 and TRBJ2-7; D possibly uses TRBD1 or TRBD2 (5 bases each). The V gene's germline CDR1 is MNHNY and CDR2 SVGAGI (reference sequence). Trimming shortened V by 2 bases and J by 8 bases, and 13 bases separated the two germline ends. The CDR3 spans 13 residues. The CDR3 DNA reads as TGTGCCAGCAGTTACAATCGCCAGGGACAGCAGTACTTC. This gives the protein CASSYNRQGQQYF.

The genes are TRBV7-9 and TRBJ2-7, with D maybe TRBD1 (5 bases). Germline-derived CDR1 and CDR2 are SEHNR and FQNEAQ (reference sequence). This CDR3 comprises 15 residues. V was cut by 4 bases and J by 1 base, with 14 bases left in between. The CDR3 is CASSSYSDSSYEQYF. CDR3 sequence (DNA): TGTGCCAGCAGCTCTTATTCAGACAGTTCCTACGAGCAGTACTTC.

This rearrangement joins TRBV10-3 to TRBJ2-6; no definite D call. Germline V CDR1 and CDR2: ENHRY, SYGVKD. The V end was cut by 3 bases, the J end by 0 bases, with 6 bases between. The CDR3 spans 15 residues. The CDR3 DNA is TGTGCCATCAGTGACCCGGTCTCTGGGGCCAACGTCCTGACTTTC. It translates to CAISDPVSGANVLTF.

This chain connects TRBV5-1 to TRBJ1-2; D is perhaps TRBD1 (6 bases). The V end lost 2 bases, the J end lost 6 bases, and 23 bases lay between the germline ends. This CDR3 comprises 17 residues. CDR1 and CDR2 (germline): SGHRS, YFSETQ. The CDR3 spells CASSLKSDRPVLHGYTF. In DNA, the CDR3 is TGCGCCAGCAGCTTAAAAAGCGACAGGCCCGTACTTCATGGCTACACCTTC.

This clonotype was picked up a small number of times. This rearrangement joins TRBV5-1 to TRBJ1-1; D not certain. Trimming stripped 4 bases from V and 0 bases from J, with 13 bases between. The CDR3 contains 15 residues. Per germline, CDR1 SGHRS and CDR2 YFSETQ. The DNA for the CDR3 is TGCGCCAGCAGCGAGTACAGTGGGATGAACACTGAAGCTTTCTTT. It is translated as CASSEYSGMNTEAFF. Looking up the rest from reference TRBV5-1 and TRBJ1-1 gives the full variable domain: KAGVTQTPRYLIKTRGQQVTLSCSPISGHRSVSWYQQTPGQGLQFLFEYFSETQRNKGNFPGRFSGRQFSNSRSEMNVSTLELGDSALYLCASSEYSGMNTEAFFGQGTRLTVV.

Only a few counts were recorded for this clonotype. V and J are TRBV6-5 and TRBJ1-2; 12 bases are a match to TRBD1. Trimming removed 2 bases from V and 7 bases from J; junction bases left unmatched: 11. CDR1 and CDR2 (germline): MNHEY, SVGAGI. This CDR3 is 17 amino acids long. The CDR3 region is CASSYDLPGTGGGGYTF. The CDR3 DNA sequence: TGTGCCAGCAGTTACGACCTACCCGGGACAGGGGGCGGTGGCTACACCTTC.

The rearrangement joins TRBV7-9 to TRBJ2-7; D remains unclear. Germline loops: CDR1 SEHNR, CDR2 FQNEAQ (reference sequence). CDR3 length: 11 amino acids. V was trimmed by 2 bases and J by 5 bases, leaving 4 bases between them. CDR3 nucleotide sequence: TGTGCCAGCAGCTTATGGGACGAGCAGTACTTC. Translating it yields CASSLWDEQYF. Based on the CDR3 plus reference TRBV7-9 and TRBJ2-7, the full variable domain is DTGVSQNPRHKITKRGQNVTFRCDPISEHNRLYWYRQTLGQGPEFLTYFQNEAQLEKSRLLSDRFSAERPKGSFSTLEIQRTEQGDSAMYLCASSLWDEQYFGPGTRLTVT.

This clonotype was detected a few times. The V call is TRBV4-1, the J call TRBJ2-1; 8 bases are shared with TRBD2. The V segment lost 3 bases and the J segment 2 bases; nucleotides outside the gene matches: 12. The CDR3 sequence is 18 residues long. Germline assignment: CDR1 MGHRA and CDR2 YSYEKL. The CDR3 here is CASSQILAGVVAYNEQFF. The DNA of the CDR3 is TGCGCCAGCAGCCAGATCCTAGCGGGCGTCGTCGCCTACAATGAGCAGTTCTTC.

The chain is built from TRBV6-2 or TRBV6-3 and TRBJ2-7; TRBD2 might be the D (7 bases). The CDR3 sequence is 14 residues long. CDR1 and CDR2 (germline): MNHEY, SVGEGT. V lost 10 bases, J lost 0 bases, and 16 bases lay in between. CDR3 nucleotide sequence: TGTGCCACCTCGGCTGCGGGGGCCTCCTACGAGCAGTACTTC. It yields the protein CATSAAGASYEQYF.

This clonotype was detected a few times. The chain recombines TRBV6-5 with TRBJ1-1; TRBD1 agrees at 11 bases. Germline CDR1 MNHEY, CDR2 SVGAGI. Trimming cost V 0 bases and J 4 bases; bases outside gene matches: 10. The CDR3 runs to 18 residues. DNA of the CDR3: TGTGCCAGCAGTTACTCCCCCTGGACAGGGGGCCGGGGCACTGAAGCTTTCTTT. Encoded protein: CASSYSPWTGGRGTEAFF.